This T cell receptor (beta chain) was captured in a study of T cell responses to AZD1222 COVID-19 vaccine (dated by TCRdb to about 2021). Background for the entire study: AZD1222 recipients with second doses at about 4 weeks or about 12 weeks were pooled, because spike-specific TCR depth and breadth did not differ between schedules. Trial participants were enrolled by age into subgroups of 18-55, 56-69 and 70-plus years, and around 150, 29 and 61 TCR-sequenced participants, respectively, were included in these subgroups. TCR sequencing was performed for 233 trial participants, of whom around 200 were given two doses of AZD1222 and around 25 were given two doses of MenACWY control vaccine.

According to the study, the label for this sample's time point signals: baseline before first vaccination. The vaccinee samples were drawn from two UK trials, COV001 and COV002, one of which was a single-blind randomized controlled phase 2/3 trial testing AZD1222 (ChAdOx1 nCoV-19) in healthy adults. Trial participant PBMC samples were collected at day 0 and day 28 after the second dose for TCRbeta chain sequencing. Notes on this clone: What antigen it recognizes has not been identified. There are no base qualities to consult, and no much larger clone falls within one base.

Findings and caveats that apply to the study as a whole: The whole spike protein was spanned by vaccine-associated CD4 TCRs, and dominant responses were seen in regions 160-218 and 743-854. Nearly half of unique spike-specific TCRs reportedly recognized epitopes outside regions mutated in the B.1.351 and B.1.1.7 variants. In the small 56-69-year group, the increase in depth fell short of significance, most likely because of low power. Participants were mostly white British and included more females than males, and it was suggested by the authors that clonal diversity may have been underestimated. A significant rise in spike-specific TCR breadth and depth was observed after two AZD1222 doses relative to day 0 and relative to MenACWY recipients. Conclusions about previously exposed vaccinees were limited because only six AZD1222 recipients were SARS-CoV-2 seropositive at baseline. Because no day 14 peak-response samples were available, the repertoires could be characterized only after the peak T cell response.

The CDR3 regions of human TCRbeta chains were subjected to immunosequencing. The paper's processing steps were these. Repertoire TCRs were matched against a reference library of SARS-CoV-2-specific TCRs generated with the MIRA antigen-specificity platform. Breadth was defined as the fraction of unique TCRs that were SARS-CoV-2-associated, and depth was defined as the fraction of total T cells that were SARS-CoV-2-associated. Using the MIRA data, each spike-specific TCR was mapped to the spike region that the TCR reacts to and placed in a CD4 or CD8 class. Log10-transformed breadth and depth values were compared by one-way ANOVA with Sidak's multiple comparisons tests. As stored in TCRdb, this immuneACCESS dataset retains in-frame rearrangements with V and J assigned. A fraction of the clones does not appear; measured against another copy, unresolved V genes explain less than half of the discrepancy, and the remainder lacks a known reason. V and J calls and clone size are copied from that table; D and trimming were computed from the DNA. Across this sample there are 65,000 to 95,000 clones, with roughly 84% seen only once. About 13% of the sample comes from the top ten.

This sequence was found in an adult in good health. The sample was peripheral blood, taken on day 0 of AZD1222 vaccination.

The CDR3 region has the sequence CASSPEQGRESPLHF. The nucleotide sequence reads as follows: TGTGCCAGCAGCCCCGAACAGGGGAGGGAATCACCCCTCCACTTT. The chain uses TRBV2 and TRBJ1-6; the junction holds 7 bases that match TRBD1. After removal of 6 bases from V and 10 bases from J, the junction retains 12 bases not matched to a gene. Inclusive of the bounding cysteine and phenylalanine, the CDR3 is 15 residues long. Here the CDR3 DNA is all that survives: 45 bases in frame from base 1. As encoded in the germline V gene, CDR1 is SNHLY while CDR2 is FYNNEI.